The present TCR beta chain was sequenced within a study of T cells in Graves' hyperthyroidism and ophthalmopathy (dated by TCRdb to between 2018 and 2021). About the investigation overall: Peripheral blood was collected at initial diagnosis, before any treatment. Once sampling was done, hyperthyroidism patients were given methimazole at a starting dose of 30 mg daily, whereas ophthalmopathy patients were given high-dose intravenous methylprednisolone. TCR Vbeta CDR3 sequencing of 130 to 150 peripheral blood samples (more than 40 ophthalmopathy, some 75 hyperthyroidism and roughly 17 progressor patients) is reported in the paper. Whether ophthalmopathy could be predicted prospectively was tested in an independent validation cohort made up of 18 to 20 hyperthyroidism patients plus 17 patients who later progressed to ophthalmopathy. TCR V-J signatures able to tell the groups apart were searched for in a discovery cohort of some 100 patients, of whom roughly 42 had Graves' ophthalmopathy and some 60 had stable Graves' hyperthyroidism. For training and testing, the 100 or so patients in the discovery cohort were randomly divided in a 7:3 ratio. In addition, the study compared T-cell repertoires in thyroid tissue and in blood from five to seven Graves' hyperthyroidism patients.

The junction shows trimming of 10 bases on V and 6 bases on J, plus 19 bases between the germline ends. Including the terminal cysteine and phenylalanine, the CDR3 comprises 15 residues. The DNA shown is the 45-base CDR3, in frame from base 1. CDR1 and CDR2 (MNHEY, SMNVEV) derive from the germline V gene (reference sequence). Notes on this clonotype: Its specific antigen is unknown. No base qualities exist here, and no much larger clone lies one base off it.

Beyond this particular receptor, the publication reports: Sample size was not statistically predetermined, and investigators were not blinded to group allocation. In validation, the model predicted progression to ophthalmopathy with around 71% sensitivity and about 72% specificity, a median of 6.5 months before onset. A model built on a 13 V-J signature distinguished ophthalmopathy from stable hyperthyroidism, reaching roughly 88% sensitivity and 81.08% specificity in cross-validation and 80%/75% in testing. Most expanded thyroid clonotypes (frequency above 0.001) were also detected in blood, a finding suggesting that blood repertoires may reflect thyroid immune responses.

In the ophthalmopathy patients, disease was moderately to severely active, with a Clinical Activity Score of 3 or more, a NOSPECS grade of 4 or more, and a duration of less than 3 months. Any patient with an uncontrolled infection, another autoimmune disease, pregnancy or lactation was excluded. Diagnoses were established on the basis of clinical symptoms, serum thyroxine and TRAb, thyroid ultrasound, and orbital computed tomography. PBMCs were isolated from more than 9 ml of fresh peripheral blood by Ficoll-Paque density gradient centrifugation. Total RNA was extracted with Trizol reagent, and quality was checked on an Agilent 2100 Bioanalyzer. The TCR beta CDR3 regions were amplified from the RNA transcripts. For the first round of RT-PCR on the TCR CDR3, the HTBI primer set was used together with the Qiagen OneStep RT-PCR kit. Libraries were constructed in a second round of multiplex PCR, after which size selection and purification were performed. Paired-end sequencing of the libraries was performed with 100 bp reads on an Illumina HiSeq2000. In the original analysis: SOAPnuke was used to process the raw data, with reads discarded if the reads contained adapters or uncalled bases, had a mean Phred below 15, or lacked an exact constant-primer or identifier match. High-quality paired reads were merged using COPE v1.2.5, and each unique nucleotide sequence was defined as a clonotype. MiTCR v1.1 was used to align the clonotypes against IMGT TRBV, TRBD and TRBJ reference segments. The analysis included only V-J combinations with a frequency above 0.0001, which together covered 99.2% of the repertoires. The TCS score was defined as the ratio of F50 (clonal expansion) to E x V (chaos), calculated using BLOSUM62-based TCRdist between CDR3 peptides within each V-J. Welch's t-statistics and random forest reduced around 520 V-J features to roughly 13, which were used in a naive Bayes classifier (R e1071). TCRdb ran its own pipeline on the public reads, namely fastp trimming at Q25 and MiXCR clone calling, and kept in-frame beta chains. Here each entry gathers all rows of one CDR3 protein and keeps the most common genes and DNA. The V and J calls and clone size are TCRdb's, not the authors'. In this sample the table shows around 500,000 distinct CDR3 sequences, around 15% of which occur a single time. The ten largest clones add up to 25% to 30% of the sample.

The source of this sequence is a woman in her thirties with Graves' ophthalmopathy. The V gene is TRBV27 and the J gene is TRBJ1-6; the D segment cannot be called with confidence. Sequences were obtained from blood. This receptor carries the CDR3 CATAIIAASNSPLHF. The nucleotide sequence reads TGTGCCACCGCCATCATTGCGGCCTCTAATTCACCCCTCCACTTT.